The 21 T cell receptor beta chains below come from one sample, sequenced in a study of blood T cell repertoires in COVID-19. Libraries were prepared by immunoSEQ multiplex PCR; TCRdb keeps only in-frame clonotypes and omits some of them. The data contain approximately 470,000 clones, approximately 85% of them seen just once; the ten biggest clones take up about 3.2%. Sample: peripheral blood. These receptors all come from a human donor in a cohort sampled during active COVID-19.

The chain has TRBV4-3 and TRBJ1-6; the D is unclear. Germline V gene data show CDR1 as LGHNA and CDR2 as YSLEER. The CDR3 loop spans 15 amino acids. The germline V and J ends were trimmed by 0 bases and 7 bases, with 10 bases remaining between them. CDR3 region: CASSQDPLRNSPLHF. Written as DNA, the CDR3 is TGCGCCAGCAGCCAAGATCCCCTACGAAATTCACCCCTCCACTTT.

The chain is built from TRBV15 and TRBJ2-3, with D perhaps TRBD1 (6 bases). Germline-derived CDR1 and CDR2 are LNHNV and YYDKDF (reference sequence). Trimming left V 3 bases short and J 4 bases short, with 14 bases between. The CDR3 runs to 15 residues. CDR3 in amino acids: CATSSRGGGADTQYF. The CDR3 nucleotides are TGTGCCACCAGCAGCAGGGGTGGCGGCGCAGATACGCAGTATTTT.

This clone has only one observation. The chain carries TRBV3-1 (or the pseudogene TRBV3-2) and TRBJ2-7; D remains ambiguous. This CDR3 contains 11 residues. CDR1 and CDR2 from the germline V gene are LGHDT and YNNKEL (reference sequence). Trimming removed 2 bases at V and 5 bases at J, with 4 bases between. CDR3 in amino acids: CASSQSNEQYF. The CDR3 bases are TGTGCCAGCAGCCAATCTAACGAGCAGTACTTC.

The rearrangement uses TRBV6-6 and TRBJ2-7, with TRBD2 matching 9 bases. This CDR3 has 14 residues. Germline V gene lookup returns CDR1 MNHNY and CDR2 SVGAGI (reference sequence). The V segment lost 2 bases and the J segment 1 base; nucleotides outside the gene matches: 0. CDR3 sequence reads: CASSYGLASYEQYF. The DNA of the CDR3 is TGTGCCAGCAGTTACGGACTAGCGTCCTACGAGCAGTACTTC.

This clone was recorded only once. As DNA, the CDR3 is TGCGCCAGCAGTACTTTGGGGCTCTCCTACAATGAGCAGTTCTTC. It specifies CASSTLGLSYNEQFF. This sequence joins TRBV5-1 and TRBJ2-1, with D maybe TRBD1 (5 bases). The CDR3 length is 15 residues. In germline, CDR1 is SGHRS, CDR2 YFSETQ. Trimming removed 5 bases at V and 0 bases at J, with 12 bases between.

This chain links TRBV11-2 with TRBJ1-2; 7 positions agree with TRBD1. The germline V gene has CDR1 SGHAT and CDR2 FQNNGV. The CDR3 extends over 12 amino acids. Trimming cost V 5 bases and J 12 bases; bases outside gene matches: 9. The CDR3: CASSPAGRGNTF. DNA of the CDR3: TGTGCCAGCAGCCCGGCGGGCAGGGGGAACACCTTC. Together with reference TRBV11-2 and TRBJ1-2, the CDR3 gives the full variable domain: EAGVAQSPRYKIIEKRQSVAFWCNPISGHATLYWYQQILGQGPKLLIQFQNNGVVDDSQLPKDRFSAERLKGVDSTLKIQPAKLEDSAVYLCASSPAGRGNTFGSGTRLTVV.

V gene TRBV7-8 combines with J gene TRBJ1-1; unclear D gene. The CDR3 contains 15 residues. Germline V gene lookup returns CDR1 SGHVS and CDR2 FQNEAQ. The V and J ends lost 1 base and 1 base respectively, with 10 bases between them. The chain's CDR3 is CASSLDEARNTEAFF. The CDR3 bases are TGTGCCAGCAGCTTAGACGAGGCGAGGAACACTGAAGCTTTCTTT.

This sequence joins TRBV19 and TRBJ2-3; tentative D call: TRBD1 (6 bases). The CDR3 has 14 residues. The germline gives CDR1 LNHDA, CDR2 SQIVND (reference sequence). V was pared by 9 bases and J by 0 bases, with 13 bases between. CDR3 DNA: TGTGCCAGCTTCGGGACAAGAAGCACAGATACGCAGTATTTT. Amino acids: CASFGTRSTDTQYF.

Note on this clone: Compared with germline, one end of the junction differs, possibly owing to a read error. V usage is TRBV5-1 and J usage is TRBJ2-2; 7 bases align to TRBD1. The CDR3 contains 15 residues. Germline V gene data show CDR1 as SGHRS and CDR2 as YFSETQ. The CDR3 coding sequence is TGCGCCAGCAGCTTTGAGGGGGCGAACCCCGGGGAGCTGTTTTTT. Protein sequence: CASSFEGANPGELFF.

The V and J genes are TRBV9 and TRBJ1-4; 10 bases fit TRBD1. The V and J ends lost 3 bases and 8 bases, in that order; junction bases with no gene match: 7. Germline CDR1 is SGDLS and CDR2 is YYNGEE. The CDR3 loop spans 15 amino acids. CDR3 amino acids: CASSAPGQGREKLFF. The CDR3 nucleotides are TGTGCCAGCAGCGCTCCGGGACAGGGGCGAGAAAAACTGTTTTTT.

V is TRBV5-1 and J is TRBJ1-2; D call uncertain. The CDR3 sequence is 15 residues long. Trimming shortened V by 4 bases and J by 6 bases, and 19 bases separated the two germline ends. Per germline, CDR1 SGHRS and CDR2 YFSETQ. The CDR3 region is CASSQTNGDSNGYTF. In DNA form, the CDR3 reads TGCGCCAGCAGCCAAACCAACGGGGATTCTAATGGCTACACCTTC.

The chain recombines TRBV28 with TRBJ2-3, with TRBD2 as a possible D gene (5 bases). CDR3 size: 13 residues. Germline CDR1 is MDHEN and CDR2 is SYDVKM. V shed 3 bases and J shed 10 bases, with 14 bases lying between them. CDR3 region: CASSFPGSPSQYF. For the CDR3, the DNA is TGTGCCAGCAGTTTCCCGGGGTCCCCATCGCAGTATTTT.

Only a few counts were recorded for this clone. The chain is built from TRBV30 and TRBJ1-2; possibly TRBD1 for D (5 bases). Per the germline V gene, CDR1 is GTSNPN and CDR2 is SVGIG (reference sequence). V gave up 5 bases and J gave up 1 base, with 11 bases separating them. The CDR3 spans 13 residues. Here the CDR3 reads CAWRGTFNYGYTF. The CDR3 DNA sequence: TGTGCCTGGCGGGGGACGTTTAACTATGGCTACACCTTC.

This rearrangement joins TRBV5-1 to TRBJ2-3; 14 nucleotides align to TRBD2. Losses at the gene ends were 3 bases for V and 0 bases for J; bases not matched to a gene: 15. Germline V gives CDR1 SGHRS, CDR2 YFSETQ. CDR3 length: 21 amino acids. The CDR3 protein is CASSSRRLAGGMGHSTDTQYF. The CDR3 coding sequence is TGCGCCAGCAGCTCAAGAAGACTAGCGGGAGGGATGGGCCATAGCACAGATACGCAGTATTTT.

The V call is TRBV7-2, the J call TRBJ1-1; D perhaps matches TRBD1 (6 bases). The CDR3 loop spans 13 amino acids. In germline, CDR1 is SGHTA, CDR2 FQGNSA. The germline V and J ends were trimmed by 6 bases and 2 bases, with 10 bases remaining between them. The chain's CDR3 is CASSNRVNTEAFF. As DNA, the CDR3 is TGTGCCAGCAGTAACAGGGTAAACACTGAAGCTTTCTTT.

Regarding this clone: Other DNA sequences in this specimen translate into the identical CDR3. The rearrangement joins TRBV3-1 (or the pseudogene TRBV3-2) to TRBJ2-7; D gene uncertain. The CDR3 is 11 amino acids. Germline assignment: CDR1 LGHDT and CDR2 YNNKEL (reference sequence). Between the trimmed V and J ends, which lost 6 bases and 1 base, there was a span of 4 bases. In DNA form, the CDR3 reads TGTGCCAGCAGTCTTTCCTACGAGCAGTACTTC. It specifies CASSLSYEQYF.

The chain recombines TRBV7-9 with TRBJ2-2, with 7 positions matching TRBD2. The CDR3 has 16 amino acids. Trimming cost V 4 bases and J 2 bases; bases outside gene matches: 7. From germline, CDR1 is SEHNR and CDR2 FQNEAQ (reference sequence). The CDR3 sequence is CASSSLLAPNTGELFF. The CDR3 DNA is TGTGCCAGCAGCTCCCTACTAGCGCCAAACACCGGGGAGCTGTTTTTT. Looking up the rest from reference TRBV7-9 and TRBJ2-2 gives the full variable domain: DTGVSQNPRHKITKRGQNVTFRCDPISEHNRLYWYRQTLGQGPEFLTYFQNEAQLEKSRLLSDRFSAERPKGSFSTLEIQRTEQGDSAMYLCASSSLLAPNTGELFFGEGSRLTVL.

A word on this clone: One end of the junction varies from germline; a read error may be responsible. The V call is TRBV19, the J call TRBJ1-1, with 10 bases identical to TRBD1. This CDR3 spans 17 amino acids. Germline V CDR1 and CDR2: LNHDA, SQIVND (reference sequence). The CDR3 sequence: CAISKKNDRGRNTEAFF. The CDR3 DNA reads as TGTGCCATTAGTAAAAAAAACGACAGGGGGCGGAACACTGAAGCTTTCTTT.

CDR3 coding DNA: TGTGCCTGGACCACGATTCGCGGGGGGGAGCAGTACTTC. It yields the protein CAWTTIRGGEQYF. V gene TRBV30 combines with J gene TRBJ2-7; TRBD2 matches at 8 bases. The CDR3 is 13 residues long. The junction had 9 bases not matched to a gene; V was cut back by 4 bases and J by 7 bases. Germline V gene sequence: CDR1 GTSNPN, CDR2 SVGIG (reference sequence).

With regard to this clone: The sample has other DNA sequences that encode this CDR3 too. The chain has TRBV6-5 and TRBJ2-7; 7 bases are a match to TRBD2. Trimming removed 7 bases from V and 2 bases from J; junction bases left unmatched: 5. The CDR3 sequence is 13 residues long. The V gene's germline CDR1 is MNHEY and CDR2 SVGAGI. The CDR3 sequence: CASKASGAYEQYF. The CDR3 nucleotides are TGTGCCAGCAAAGCTAGCGGAGCCTACGAGCAGTACTTC.

This clone was seen only once. The chain has TRBV6-5 and TRBJ1-1, with 8 bases that match TRBD1. This CDR3 contains 14 residues. From germline, CDR1 is MNHEY and CDR2 SVGAGI. The V and J ends lost 11 bases and 4 bases, in that order; junction bases with no gene match: 12. The CDR3 loop reads CAAAGGAYSTEAFF. The CDR3 nucleotides are TGTGCCGCAGCAGGGGGCGCTTATAGCACTGAAGCTTTCTTT.